This T cell receptor beta chain came from a study of CD8 T cells in ankylosing spondylitis. General study points: Within ankylosing spondylitis blood, a TCR beta motif made up of under 10 highly homologous variants appeared to be characteristic.

TCRdb reprocessed the 5' RACE reads with MiXCR, giving one entry per CDR3 protein. The sample has under 250,000 distinct CDR3 sequences; roughly 25% are singletons. This CDR3 comprises 16 residues. CDR1 and CDR2 from the germline V gene are SEHNR and FQNEAQ (reference sequence). J lost 1 base, V lost 1 base, and 3 bases had no gene match. This clonotype was picked up many times. Antigen: not known. The chain carries TRBV7-9 and TRBJ2-5; 10 bases agree with TRBD1. The receptor comes from a male donor with ankylosing spondylitis or in good health (not recorded which). Sequenced input: blood, either unsorted or a sorted T cell fraction (not recorded which). This CDR3 reads CASSLGQGASQETQYF. CDR3 DNA: TGTGCCAGCAGCTTAGGACAGGGGGCATCCCAAGAGACCCAGTACTTC.